This T cell receptor (beta chain) was sequenced for a study of T cells after yellow fever vaccination. The study's findings and limits: Most primary-vaccination clones recurred post-booster (approximately 96% CD4, 88% CD8). Contaminants from the bulk population, in the form of abundant clonotypes, could be found in FACS-sorted repertoires.

TCRdb recomputed calls from the 5' RACE reads with MiXCR, one row per CDR3 protein. The repertoire has fewer than 350,000 distinct CDR3 sequences, more than 8.5% of them found once; the top ten carry about a sixth. This clonotype showed up many times. Its antigen remains unknown. From germline, CDR1 is SGHTA and CDR2 FQGNSA. Trimming shortened V by 2 bases and J by 6 bases, and 10 bases separated the two germline ends. The CDR3 has 13 residues. Here the sequenced sample was PBMCs, taken on the day of the first yellow fever vaccination. The receptor's source is a man aged 18 to 30 who received the YFV17D yellow fever vaccine. V gene TRBV7-2 combines with J gene TRBJ1-2; D gene uncertain. Written as DNA, the CDR3 is TGTGCCAGCAGCTTATGGGGAGGTCATGGCTACACCTTC. Protein sequence: CASSLWGGHGYTF.